The T cell receptor beta chain under discussion was sequenced for a study of OX40 agonist ivuxolimab in advanced cancers. The overall study: Ivuxolimab was delivered to patients intravenously every 2 weeks at doses spanning 0.01 to 10 mg/kg. Partial response was recorded in three patients: one hepatocellular carcinoma and two cutaneous melanoma cases.

CDR3 length: 12 amino acids. Germline V gene data show CDR1 as SGHVS and CDR2 as FQNEAQ. Sequencing used immunoSEQ multiplex PCR; TCRdb keeps in-frame clones, though not all of them. Seen here are tens of thousands of clones, under 80% observed once, and the top ten hold approximately 5%. A note on this clone: Its antigen is unknown. Relative to the germline gene, one junction end is altered; a read error may explain this.

Study-wide points: Certain nonresponders likewise exhibited a low normalized T-cell clonal expansion. Averaging showed that CD8+ T cells had more expanded clones than CD4+ did.

The clonotype originates from an adult with an advanced solid tumor such as melanoma, head and neck, liver or kidney cancer. Sample: CD4+ or CD8+ T cells sorted from blood, taken in a trial of the OX40 agonist ivuxolimab. The chain recombines TRBV7-8 with TRBJ2-4; no clear D gene. Written as DNA, the CDR3 is TGTGCCAGCAGCTTAGCCCAAAACATTCAGTACTTC. This encodes CASSLAQNIQYF.